The 23 T cell receptor beta chains below all came from one sample that was sequenced in a study of cytomegalovirus exposure and HLA in healthy donors (dated by TCRdb to about 2017). Library method: the immunoSEQ multiplex PCR assay. For the multiplex PCR, a mixture combining 60 forward primers for TCR Vbeta segments and 13 reverse primers for TCR Jbeta segments was used. Imported from immuneACCESS, the table was reduced by TCRdb to in-frame sequences with V and J called. These copies leave out some clones; in studies compared against another copy, an unresolved V gene accounts for under half, and the cause of the remainder is not known. This sample is represented by some 140,000 clones; 60% to 80% of them were singletons. In total, the top ten clones hold about 2.2% of the sample. Sequencing input: PBMCs. The source is a man aged 25 to 40 in good health and CMV-seronegative.

This chain connects TRBV11-2 to TRBJ2-1, with 8 bases identical to TRBD1. The V gene's germline CDR1 is SGHAT and CDR2 FQNNGV. This CDR3 has 15 amino acids. Trimming cost V 2 bases and J 6 bases; bases outside gene matches: 6. The CDR3 loop is CASSLRQGRLNEQFF. Written as DNA, the CDR3 is TGTGCCAGCAGCTTAAGACAGGGGCGACTCAATGAGCAGTTCTTC. Filled out from reference TRBV11-2 and TRBJ2-1, the complete variable domain reads EAGVAQSPRYKIIEKRQSVAFWCNPISGHATLYWYQQILGQGPKLLIQFQNNGVVDDSQLPKDRFSAERLKGVDSTLKIQPAKLEDSAVYLCASSLRQGRLNEQFFGPGTRLTVL.

This CDR3 reads CASSLPPGGGTQYF. CDR3 nucleotide sequence: TGTGCCAGCAGCTTACCCCCAGGGGGCGGTACGCAGTATTTT. The chain carries TRBV7-2 and TRBJ2-3; 8 nucleotides agree with TRBD1. V trimming: 2 bases; J trimming: 8 bases; junction bases outside the gene matches: 6. Germline CDR1 is SGHTA and CDR2 is FQGNSA. This CDR3 has 14 residues. The whole variable domain, filled in from reference TRBV7-2 and TRBJ2-3, reads GAGVSQSPSNKVTEKGKDVELRCDPISGHTALYWYRQSLGQGLEFLIYFQGNSAPDKSGLPSDRFSAERTGGSVSTLTIQRTQQEDSAVYLCASSLPPGGGTQYFGPGTRLTVL.

For the CDR3, the DNA is TGCAGCGTGACCGAGGGGACAGTTGAGGCCAACGTCCTGACTTTC. It translates to CSVTEGTVEANVLTF. The rearrangement joins TRBV29-1 to TRBJ2-6, with 7 nucleotides matching TRBD1. J was trimmed by 6 bases and V by 6 bases; bases with no gene match: 11. The CDR3 contains 15 residues. CDR1 and CDR2 (germline): SQVTM, ANQGSEA.

The gene calls are TRBV27 and TRBJ1-4, with 11 bases fitting TRBD1. With 4 bases clipped from V and 8 bases from J, the junction kept 6 bases outside the gene matches. The CDR3 is 15 amino acids. CDR1 is MNHEY and CDR2 is SMNVEV in the germline V gene (reference sequence). The CDR3 reads CASSWTGGRGEKLFF. DNA of the CDR3: TGTGCCAGCAGTTGGACAGGGGGCAGAGGGGAAAAACTGTTTTTT.

The V call is TRBV7-9, the J call TRBJ1-1; TRBD1 is a possible D gene (5 bases). The CDR3 is 14 residues long. Germline loops: CDR1 SEHNR, CDR2 FQNEAQ (reference sequence). Between the trimmed V and J ends, which lost 1 base and 4 bases, there was a span of 10 bases. The CDR3 spells CASSLVKGITEAFF. For the CDR3, the DNA is TGTGCCAGCAGCTTAGTGAAGGGGATCACTGAAGCTTTCTTT.

The chain is built from TRBV6-1 and TRBJ1-5; 7 bases align to TRBD1. Germline V gives CDR1 MNHNS, CDR2 SASEGT. J was trimmed by 9 bases and V by 4 bases; bases with no gene match: 15. This CDR3 is 16 amino acids long. The CDR3 coding sequence is TGTGCCAGCAGTGGCTCCACGGGGACAGTATGGGGGCCCCAGCATTTT. This translates into CASSGSTGTVWGPQHF.

The V and J genes are TRBV29-1 and TRBJ2-6; 8 bases line up with TRBD1. There are 16 residues in the CDR3. The ends lost 8 bases at V and 0 bases at J; junction bases unmatched: 9. Germline CDR1 reads SQVTM; CDR2 reads ANQGSEA. In DNA, the CDR3 is TGCAGCACTAAAGGGACAGGAAGCTCTGGGGCCAACGTCCTGACTTTC. It translates to CSTKGTGSSGANVLTF.

The chain employs TRBV7-9 and TRBJ2-2; 10 nucleotides match TRBD2. Germline V gene data show CDR1 as SEHNR and CDR2 as FQNEAQ (reference sequence). The CDR3 loop spans 18 amino acids. Trimming took 5 bases from V and 7 from J; bases not matched to a gene: 16. The DNA for the CDR3 is TGTGCCAGCAGCCTAACGAACCTAGCGGGAGCCCCAATCGGGGAGCTGTTTTTT. It specifies CASSLTNLAGAPIGELFF.

This rearrangement joins TRBV27 to TRBJ1-4; 7 bases are a match to TRBD1. The CDR3 totals 14 residues. Germline V gene lookup returns CDR1 MNHEY and CDR2 SMNVEV (reference sequence). After removal of 5 bases from V and 8 bases from J, the junction contained 8 bases not matched to a gene. The CDR3 loop is CASSGKGAGEKLFF. The CDR3 DNA is TGTGCCAGCAGTGGGAAGGGGGCTGGAGAAAAACTGTTTTTT.

Many counts were recorded for this clone. The rearrangement joins TRBV11-2 to TRBJ2-1; the match to TRBD2 covers 7 bases. V lost 7 bases to trimming and J lost 0 bases; unmatched junction nucleotides: 9. The germline V gene has CDR1 SGHAT and CDR2 FQNNGV. CDR3 size: 16 residues. The DNA of the CDR3 is TGTGCCAGCACCGACCCGGGAGGTCTCTCCTACAATGAGCAGTTCTTC. Its translation: CASTDPGGLSYNEQFF. Full variable domain (remainder filled in from reference TRBV11-2 and TRBJ2-1): EAGVAQSPRYKIIEKRQSVAFWCNPISGHATLYWYQQILGQGPKLLIQFQNNGVVDDSQLPKDRFSAERLKGVDSTLKIQPAKLEDSAVYLCASTDPGGLSYNEQFFGPGTRLTVL.

The table lists this clone with a few counts. The chain has TRBV13 and TRBJ2-1; D gene unclear. The germline gives CDR1 PRHDT, CDR2 FYEKMQ (reference sequence). The CDR3 totals 13 residues. Trimming left V 3 bases short and J 7 bases short, with 10 bases between. The CDR3 sequence is CASSFTGGNEQFF. DNA for the CDR3: TGTGCCAGCAGCTTTACGGGTGGGAATGAGCAGTTCTTC.

The rearrangement joins TRBV6-5 to TRBJ2-2; 7 bases align to TRBD2. V dropped 0 bases and J dropped 7; count of bases not matched to a gene: 8. This CDR3 has 16 amino acids. Germline CDR1 and CDR2: MNHEY and SVGAGI. In DNA, the CDR3 is TGTGCCAGCAGTTACTCGATGTCTAGCGGTGGCGGGGAGCTGTTTTTT. It specifies CASSYSMSSGGGELFF.

Comment on this clone: Other DNA sequences from this sample encode an identical CDR3 as well. The gene calls are TRBV6-5 and TRBJ2-5; D remains unclear. Germline V gene data show CDR1 as MNHEY and CDR2 as SVGAGI. V was clipped by 5 bases and J by 4 bases, with 8 bases between them. The CDR3 consists of 12 residues. The CDR3 bases are TGTGCCAGCAGTCCCTCGGGAGAGACCCAGTACTTC. Protein sequence: CASSPSGETQYF.

This clone was found once. The gene calls are TRBV28 and TRBJ2-7, with 10 nucleotides matching TRBD2. CDR1 and CDR2 (germline): MDHEN, SYDVKM. CDR3 length equals 15 residues. With V trimmed by 0 bases and J by 4 bases, 3 bases remained unmatched. The CDR3 DNA reads as TGTGCCAGCAGTTTATGGCTAGCGGGAGAGTACGAGCAGTACTTC. Its translation is CASSLWLAGEYEQYF.

This clone is a singleton in its sample. The genes are TRBV27 and TRBJ2-5; the D gene is possibly TRBD2 (6 bases). CDR3 length: 13 residues. Trimming cost V 5 bases and J 11 bases, with 18 bases left between them. Germline CDR1 reads MNHEY; CDR2 reads SMNVEV (reference sequence). The CDR3 loop reads CASSGSGGLGQYF. In DNA, the CDR3 is TGTGCCAGCAGTGGTAGCGGAGGCCTCGGGCAGTACTTC.

This clone appeared a single time. V usage is TRBV19 and J usage is TRBJ2-7; 7 bases align to TRBD1. The V gene's germline CDR1 is LNHDA and CDR2 SQIVND (reference sequence). The J segment lost 3 bases and the V segment lost 8 bases, leaving 1 base of the junction unmatched. The CDR3 runs to 11 residues. This chain's CDR3 is CASGDSYEQYF. CDR3 bases: TGTGCCAGTGGGGACAGCTACGAGCAGTACTTC.

The sample holds a few counts of this clone. The rearrangement links TRBV19 to TRBJ1-1, with D possibly matching TRBD1 (5 bases). Germline CDR1 and CDR2: LNHDA and SQIVND (reference sequence). The CDR3 has 14 amino acids. With 9 bases removed from V and 3 bases from J, the gap between germline ends came to 17 bases. The CDR3 region is CASDRTGGDTEAFF. CDR3 nucleotides: TGTGCCAGCGACCGCACCGGGGGAGACACTGAAGCTTTCTTT.

The sample holds a few counts of this clone. This chain links TRBV9 with TRBJ2-1; TRBD1 is a possible D gene (6 bases). Germline assignment: CDR1 SGDLS and CDR2 YYNGEE. There are 21 residues in the CDR3. V lost 0 bases, J lost 4 bases, and 29 bases lay in between. The CDR3 is CASSVEPTGFYRQFAYNEQFF. CDR3 DNA: TGTGCCAGCAGCGTAGAGCCGACAGGCTTTTACAGGCAGTTTGCTTACAATGAGCAGTTCTTC.

This sequence joins TRBV28 and TRBJ1-4; perhaps TRBD1 as D (5 bases). With 6 bases removed from V and 4 bases from J, the gap between germline ends came to 18 bases. The germline CDR1 and CDR2 sequences are MDHEN and SYDVKM. CDR3 length: 16 residues. The CDR3 bases are TGTGCCAGCAGCCCCCGCGGGGGACCGATTAATGAAAAACTGTTTTTT. It translates to CASSPRGGPINEKLFF.

The chain joins TRBV20-1 to TRBJ2-5; D gene uncertain. CDR1 is DFQATT, CDR2 SNEGSKA, per germline (reference sequence). The V end lost 6 bases, the J end lost 3 bases, and 8 bases lay between the germline ends. The CDR3 sequence is 11 residues long. CDR3 DNA sequence: TGCAGTGCCCTTGAGGAAGAGACCCAGTACTTC. Translating gives CSALEEETQYF.

V usage is TRBV7-2 and J usage is TRBJ2-7, with 12 nucleotides matching TRBD2. The CDR3 is 16 residues long. CDR1 and CDR2 (germline): SGHTA, FQGNSA. V was clipped by 4 bases and J by 2 bases; unmatched bases: 6. CDR3: CASSSRTSGETYEQYF. In nucleotides, the CDR3 is TGTGCCAGCAGCTCTAGGACTAGCGGGGAGACCTACGAGCAGTACTTC.

The chain uses TRBV6-1 and TRBJ1-1, with 7 bases identical to TRBD1. This CDR3 is 15 amino acids long. The V and J ends lost 3 bases and 7 bases, in that order; junction bases with no gene match: 11. In germline, CDR1 is MNHNS, CDR2 SASEGT. CDR3 loop: CASSELQTGYLEAFF. DNA of the CDR3: TGTGCCAGCAGTGAGCTCCAGACAGGGTATCTTGAAGCTTTCTTT.

This sequence joins TRBV7-6 and TRBJ1-3; tentative D call: TRBD1 (6 bases). In germline, CDR1 is SGHVS, CDR2 FNYEAQ. This CDR3 comprises 16 residues. Between the trimmed V and J ends, which lost 1 base and 1 base, there was a span of 11 bases. CDR3 amino acids: CASSLGGPGSGNTIYF. The CDR3 DNA sequence: TGTGCCAGCAGCTTAGGGGGGCCGGGATCTGGAAACACCATATATTTT.